One sample yielded the 29 T cell receptor beta chains listed below, sequenced in a study of shared clonotypes between healthy human individuals. Selected positively for CCR7 and CD45RO-negative, naive CD8 cells excluded terminally differentiated effector memory CD45RA+ cells. Produced via immunoSEQ multiplex PCR; TCRdb's table is partial and in-frame only. The sample comprises 2 million to 2.5 million clones, roughly 91% of which are singletons, and about 1.8% rests with the top ten. The sequencing sample was made of naive CD8+ T cells from PBMCs. The receptor source for this set is a man between 18 and 29 years old in good health. Some clones in this sample may be carry-over from other donors' samples.

This chain connects TRBV28 to TRBJ2-3; D call uncertain. The V and J ends lost 8 bases and 1 base respectively, with 13 bases between them. Germline CDR1 is MDHEN and CDR2 is SYDVKM. This CDR3 is 14 amino acids long. The CDR3 DNA is TGTGCCAGCCACCAATCGGGTGGCACAGATACGCAGTATTTT. This encodes CASHQSGGTDTQYF.

The chain is built from TRBV7-6 and TRBJ1-1; perhaps TRBD1 as D (6 bases). CDR3 length equals 15 residues. Germline V gene sequence: CDR1 SGHVS, CDR2 FNYEAQ. The V gene lost 2 bases and the J gene lost 0 bases, with 10 bases spanning the gap. As DNA, the CDR3 is TGTGCCAGCAGCTTAAATGGGGGCTTGAACACTGAAGCTTTCTTT. This codes for CASSLNGGLNTEAFF. The full variable domain, rest sourced from reference TRBV7-6 and TRBJ1-1, is GAGVSQSPRYKVTKRGQDVALRCDPISGHVSLYWYRQALGQGPEFLTYFNYEAQQDKSGLPNDRFSAERPEGSISTLTIQRTEQRDSAMYRCASSLNGGLNTEAFFGQGTRLTVV.

The CDR3 protein is CASSAGAYSGNTIYF. The DNA of the CDR3 is TGTGCCAGCAGCGCGGGGGCCTACTCTGGAAACACCATATATTTT. The V call is TRBV7-3, the J call TRBJ1-3; weak D call: TRBD1 (6 bases). The germline V and J ends were trimmed by 5 bases and 0 bases, with 11 bases remaining between them. The CDR3 extends over 15 amino acids. Germline loops: CDR1 SGHTA, CDR2 FQGTGA.

The J gene is TRBJ1-1, the V gene TRBV7-9; 10 bases fit TRBD1. The CDR3 consists of 15 residues. The ends lost 4 bases at V and 8 bases at J; junction bases unmatched: 10. Germline CDR1 is SEHNR and CDR2 is FQNEAQ (reference sequence). This CDR3 is CASSSRGQGGREAFF. CDR3 nucleotides: TGTGCCAGCAGCTCCCGTGGACAGGGGGGCAGGGAAGCTTTCTTT.

This sequence joins TRBV5-6 and TRBJ2-1; 10 nucleotides match TRBD1. Germline V lookup: CDR1 SGHDT, CDR2 YYEEEE. This CDR3 region has 16 residues. V trimming: 4 bases; J trimming: 7 bases; junction bases outside the gene matches: 11. The CDR3 DNA reads as TGTGCCAGCAGCATCGTCCCGGGACAGGGGAAGAATGAGCAGTTCTTC. Its protein product is CASSIVPGQGKNEQFF.

This clone was detected only a few times. This chain connects TRBV28 to TRBJ1-4; D uncertain. The CDR3 loop spans 17 amino acids. V was pared by 5 bases and J by 6 bases, with 22 bases between. CDR1 MDHEN and CDR2 SYDVKM come from the germline V gene. The CDR3 here is CASSHFKAALSYEKLFF. DNA for the CDR3: TGTGCCAGCAGTCATTTTAAGGCCGCTCTGAGCTATGAAAAACTGTTTTTT.

The genes are TRBV19 and TRBJ1-1, with 7 bases identical to TRBD1. This CDR3 contains 17 residues. Germline assignment: CDR1 LNHDA and CDR2 SQIVND (reference sequence). V shed 2 bases and J 0 bases; nucleotides not matched to a gene: 9. In DNA form, the CDR3 reads TGTGCCAGTAGTATAAGGGGGCTAGTCCCGATGAACACTGAAGCTTTCTTT. This sequence encodes CASSIRGLVPMNTEAFF.

The chain links TRBV6-5 to TRBJ1-6; D uncertain. The CDR3 is made up of 14 amino acids. The germline V gene encodes CDR1 MNHEY and CDR2 SVGAGI. The V gene lost 6 bases and the J gene lost 10 bases, with 16 bases spanning the gap. The CDR3 nucleotides are TGTGCCAGCAGCCCGGACCGAAGGGAATCACCCCTCCACTTT. It is translated as CASSPDRRESPLHF.

V is TRBV5-8 and J is TRBJ1-2, with 7 bases aligning to TRBD1. The junction had 7 bases not matched to a gene; V was cut back by 4 bases and J by 1 base. CDR1 and CDR2 (germline): SGHTS, YDEGEE. This CDR3 spans 15 amino acids. The CDR3 loop is CASSAETGLNYGYTF. CDR3 nucleotides: TGTGCCAGCAGCGCCGAGACAGGGCTTAACTATGGCTACACCTTC. Full variable domain (remainder filled in from reference TRBV5-8 and TRBJ1-2): EAGVTQSPTHLIKTRGQQATLRCSPISGHTSVYWYQQALGLGLQFLLWYDEGEERNRGNFPPRFSGRQFPNYSSELNVNALELEDSALYLCASSAETGLNYGYTFGSGTRLTVV.

The rearrangement links TRBV7-9 to TRBJ2-1, with TRBD2 matching over 8 bases. This CDR3 has 15 amino acids. J gave up 4 bases and V 4 bases, and 6 bases lay outside the gene matches. CDR1 and CDR2 from the germline V gene are SEHNR and FQNEAQ (reference sequence). In DNA, the CDR3 is TGTGCCAGCAGCTCACCGGGACTAGGGTACAATGAGCAGTTCTTC. This sequence encodes CASSSPGLGYNEQFF.

This clone was seen a single time. This chain joins TRBV28 and TRBJ1-5; 10 bases fit TRBD1. Germline V lookup: CDR1 MDHEN, CDR2 SYDVKM. Germline trimming cut 6 bases from V and 0 bases from J; bases unmatched to any gene: 8. The CDR3 has 17 amino acids. The CDR3 DNA reads TGTGCCAGCAGCCCCGGGACAGGGGCCGCTAGCAATCAGCCCCAGCATTTT. It encodes CASSPGTGAASNQPQHF.

The genes are TRBV12-5 and TRBJ2-5; D ambiguous. Germline V gene lookup returns CDR1 LGHNT and CDR2 FRNRAP. The CDR3 has 13 amino acids. Trimming removed 1 base from V and 5 bases from J, with 8 bases in between. CDR3 amino acids: CASGLGLFETQYF. DNA for the CDR3: TGTGCTAGTGGTTTGGGGTTGTTTGAGACCCAGTACTTC. Full variable domain (remainder filled in from reference TRBV12-5 and TRBJ2-5): DARVTQTPRHKVTEMGQEVTMRCQPILGHNTVFWYRQTMMQGLELLAYFRNRAPLDDSGMPKDRFSAEMPDATLATLKIQPSEPRDSAVYFCASGLGLFETQYFGPGTRLLVL.

This clone was seen once. The chain employs TRBV7-6 and TRBJ2-2; D is perhaps TRBD1 (6 bases). This CDR3 region has 17 residues. From germline, CDR1 is SGHVS and CDR2 FNYEAQ. Trimming pared 3 bases from V and 0 bases from J, leaving 14 bases between. CDR3 in DNA: TGTGCCAGCAGCTTCTGGGAGACAGGTCCGAACACCGGGGAGCTGTTTTTT. Its protein is CASSFWETGPNTGELFF.

The J gene is TRBJ2-7, the V gene TRBV9; TRBD1 matches 10 bases. Trimming removed 4 bases from V and 2 bases from J; junction bases left unmatched: 15. The CDR3 consists of 18 residues. Germline-derived CDR1 and CDR2 are SGDLS and YYNGEE. CDR3 sequence reads: CASSPQSPGQGRTYEQYF. The DNA of the CDR3 is TGTGCCAGCAGCCCCCAATCCCCGGGACAGGGGCGAACCTACGAGCAGTACTTC. The full variable domain, completed using reference TRBV9 and TRBJ2-7, is DSGVTQTPKHLITATGQRVTLRCSPRSGDLSVYWYQQSLDQGLQFLIQYYNGEERAKGNILERFSAQQFPDLHSELNLSSLELGDSALYFCASSPQSPGQGRTYEQYFGPGTRLTVT.

V gene TRBV6-5 combines with J gene TRBJ2-7; 8 bases align to TRBD2. CDR1 is MNHEY and CDR2 is SVGAGI in the germline V gene. J gave up 5 bases and V 6 bases, and 9 bases lay outside the gene matches. This CDR3 has 14 amino acids. The chain's CDR3 is CASSRGLAGDEQYF. In DNA form, the CDR3 reads TGTGCCAGCAGCCGCGGACTAGCAGGAGACGAGCAGTACTTC.

The V gene is TRBV2, the J gene TRBJ2-5; tentative D call: TRBD2 (6 bases). This CDR3 comprises 14 residues. In germline, CDR1 is SNHLY, CDR2 FYNNEI. Trimming took 8 bases from V and 1 from J, leaving 14 bases between them. CDR3 bases: TGTGCCAGCTTACCCCGGGGGAGCCAAGAGACCCAGTACTTC. This gives the protein CASLPRGSQETQYF.

The V call is TRBV18, the J call TRBJ2-3, with D uncertain. Trimming removed 6 bases at V and 0 bases at J, with 7 bases between. Germline V gene data show CDR1 as KGHSH and CDR2 as LQKENI. CDR3 length: 13 residues. In nucleotides, the CDR3 is TGTGCCAGCTCTCAGGACAGCACAGATACGCAGTATTTT. Its protein is CASSQDSTDTQYF.

The chain links TRBV19 to TRBJ2-7; 7 bases line up with TRBD2. J lost 2 bases, V lost 2 bases, and 3 bases had no gene match. Germline loops: CDR1 LNHDA, CDR2 SQIVND (reference sequence). The CDR3 is made up of 14 amino acids. The CDR3 region is CASSINGLAYEQYF. The CDR3 bases are TGTGCCAGTAGTATAAATGGACTAGCCTACGAGCAGTACTTC.

The chain has TRBV5-1 and TRBJ2-7, with 8 nucleotides matching TRBD2. The CDR3 consists of 16 residues. In germline, CDR1 is SGHRS, CDR2 YFSETQ. CDR3 protein: CASGAGGRFGSYEQYF. For the CDR3, the DNA is TGCGCAAGCGGGGCGGGAGGTAGGTTCGGAAGCTACGAGCAGTACTTC.

Details on this clone: Other DNA sequences in this specimen translate into the identical CDR3. The chain has TRBV7-9 and TRBJ2-5, with D perhaps matching TRBD2 (5 bases). Trimming stripped 1 base from V and 1 base from J, with 7 bases between. The length of the CDR3 is 14 residues. Germline V lookup: CDR1 SEHNR, CDR2 FQNEAQ (reference sequence). The CDR3 loop reads CASSLVGVQETQYF. For the CDR3, the DNA is TGTGCCAGCAGCTTAGTCGGGGTCCAAGAGACCCAGTACTTC.

The chain has TRBV2 and TRBJ1-5; maybe TRBD1 (6 bases). CDR1 is SNHLY and CDR2 is FYNNEI in the germline V gene. The length of the CDR3 is 18 residues. V was pared by 4 bases and J by 2 bases, with 21 bases between. CDR3 protein: CASSGRGFVLRGNQPQHF. The CDR3 DNA reads as TGTGCCAGCAGTGGCAGGGGCTTTGTACTGCGCGGCAATCAGCCCCAGCATTTT.

This chain links TRBV6-5 with TRBJ2-6, with D unclear. The germline gives CDR1 MNHEY, CDR2 SVGAGI. The CDR3 is 15 amino acids. V was trimmed by 0 bases and J by 2 bases, leaving 5 bases between them. The CDR3 nucleotides are TGTGCCAGCAGTTACTCCACTACTGGGGCCAACGTCCTGACTTTC. Amino acid sequence: CASSYSTTGANVLTF.

This sequence joins TRBV28 and TRBJ2-3; D might be TRBD1 (5 bases). This CDR3 has 13 residues. Per the germline V gene, CDR1 is MDHEN and CDR2 is SYDVKM. V was clipped by 3 bases and J by 2 bases, with 6 bases between them. The chain's CDR3 is CASSFGATDTQYF. CDR3 in DNA: TGTGCCAGCAGTTTTGGGGCCACAGATACGCAGTATTTT.

This clone was seen a single time. The genes are TRBV5-1 and TRBJ2-2, with a weak D call TRBD2 (7 bases). The CDR3 is 15 amino acids. The V and J ends lost 0 bases and 5 bases respectively, with 11 bases between them. The germline V gene has CDR1 SGHRS and CDR2 YFSETQ. The CDR3 sequence: CASSLAGGWTGELFF. The CDR3 region has the DNA TGCGCCAGCAGCTTGGCGGGGGGCTGGACCGGGGAGCTGTTTTTT.

This chain links TRBV27 with TRBJ2-1, with D possibly TRBD2 on 6 matching bases. CDR3 length: 14 residues. From germline, CDR1 is MNHEY and CDR2 SMNVEV (reference sequence). Trimming took off 8 bases at V and 7 bases at J, with 18 bases between the two ends. The CDR3 bases are TGTGCCAGCTCCGGATGGCGGGACCCTAATGAGCAGTTCTTC. The encoded protein is CASSGWRDPNEQFF.

The chain is built from TRBV27 and TRBJ2-1, with D perhaps TRBD2 (6 bases). The V gene's germline CDR1 is MNHEY and CDR2 SMNVEV (reference sequence). The V end lost 1 base, the J end lost 10 bases, and 11 bases lay between the germline ends. CDR3 length: 13 amino acids. The CDR3: CASSLYGLAEQFF. CDR3 coding DNA: TGTGCCAGCAGTTTATACGGCCTAGCGGAGCAGTTCTTC.

This rearrangement joins TRBV19 to TRBJ1-1, with 11 positions matching TRBD1. J gave up 2 bases and V 10 bases, and 3 bases lay outside the gene matches. Looked up from germline, CDR1 is LNHDA and CDR2 is SQIVND (reference sequence). CDR3 length equals 13 residues. Here the CDR3 DNA reads TGTGCCACCGGGACAGGGGGAAACACTGAAGCTTTCTTT. Encoded protein: CATGTGGNTEAFF.

This clone has a handful of counts. This rearrangement joins TRBV4-3 to TRBJ1-1, with D unresolved. The V end was cut by 2 bases, the J end by 3 bases, with 10 bases between. Germline lookup yields CDR1 LGHNA and CDR2 YSLEER. The CDR3 has 14 residues. The CDR3 region has the DNA TGCGCCAGCAGCCAACAGACCCAAGACACTGAAGCTTTCTTT. Protein product: CASSQQTQDTEAFF.

This clone was counted only a few times. J is TRBJ1-2 and V is TRBV28; D gene unclear. V was trimmed by 4 bases and J by 5 bases, leaving 8 bases between them. The CDR3 runs to 12 residues. Germline-derived CDR1 and CDR2 are MDHEN and SYDVKM. CDR3 in amino acids: CASSSSGYGYTF. The CDR3, as DNA: TGTGCCAGCAGTTCCTCGGGGTATGGCTACACCTTC.